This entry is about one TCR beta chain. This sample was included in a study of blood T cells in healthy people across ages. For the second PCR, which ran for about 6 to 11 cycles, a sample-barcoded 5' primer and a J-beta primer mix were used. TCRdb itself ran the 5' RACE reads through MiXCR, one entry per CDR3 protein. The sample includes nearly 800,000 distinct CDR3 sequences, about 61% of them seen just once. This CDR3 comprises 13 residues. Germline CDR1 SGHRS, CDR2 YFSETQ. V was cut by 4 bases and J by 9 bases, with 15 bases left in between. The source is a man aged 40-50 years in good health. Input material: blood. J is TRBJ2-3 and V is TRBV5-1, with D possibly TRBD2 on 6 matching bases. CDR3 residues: CASSADTGGTQYF. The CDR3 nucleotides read TGCGCCAGCAGCGCCGACACCGGAGGGACGCAGTATTTT.